The 15 T cell receptor beta chains below were found in one sample sequenced in a study of cytomegalovirus exposure and HLA in healthy donors. The table came from immunoSEQ multiplex PCR; TCRdb's copy has only in-frame clones and leaves some out. The sample holds roughly 75,000 clones, 90% to 95% seen once. The material sequenced was PBMCs. These receptors all stem from a man younger than 35 in good health and CMV-seropositive.

The rearrangement uses TRBV6-4 and TRBJ2-2; 10 bases match TRBD1. CDR1 is MRHNA, CDR2 SNTAGT, per germline. V lost 4 bases, J lost 3 bases, and 5 bases stayed unmatched. This CDR3 has 16 amino acids. The CDR3 reads CASSGTGTGDTGELFF. DNA for the CDR3: TGTGCCAGCAGTGGTACCGGGACAGGGGACACCGGGGAGCTGTTTTTT.

This chain connects TRBV4-1 to TRBJ2-5; no definite D call. CDR1 and CDR2 from the germline V gene are MGHRA and YSYEKL. Trimming removed 0 bases at V and 2 bases at J, with 10 bases between. CDR3 length: 15 amino acids. The CDR3 protein is CASSQDPRSQETQYF. The CDR3 DNA follows: TGCGCCAGCAGCCAAGATCCCAGAAGTCAAGAGACCCAGTACTTC.

The chain couples TRBV5-1 to TRBJ2-3, with 7 bases aligning to TRBD2. Germline V lookup: CDR1 SGHRS, CDR2 YFSETQ. The CDR3 has 15 residues. V shed 0 bases and J 6 bases; nucleotides not matched to a gene: 7. The CDR3 DNA sequence: TGCGCCAGCAGCTTGGCCCCGGGGGGAGGGGATACGCAGTATTTT. Encoded protein: CASSLAPGGGDTQYF. Drawing the rest from reference TRBV5-1 and TRBJ2-3, the complete variable domain is KAGVTQTPRYLIKTRGQQVTLSCSPISGHRSVSWYQQTPGQGLQFLFEYFSETQRNKGNFPGRFSGRQFSNSRSEMNVSTLELGDSALYLCASSLAPGGGDTQYFGPGTRLTVL.

The chain is built from TRBV5-6 and TRBJ2-3, with 9 bases lining up with TRBD1. After removal of 4 bases from V and 3 bases from J, the junction contained 6 bases not matched to a gene. CDR1 and CDR2 (germline): SGHDT, YYEEEE. The CDR3 covers 15 residues. In DNA form, the CDR3 reads TGTGCCAGCAGCCCTAGGACAGGGGCGACAGATACGCAGTATTTT. Its translation: CASSPRTGATDTQYF.

J is TRBJ2-7 and V is TRBV13; possible D gene TRBD2, 6 bases. CDR1 PRHDT and CDR2 FYEKMQ come from the germline V gene (reference sequence). V lost 1 base, J lost 2 bases, and 9 bases lay in between. The CDR3 has 14 residues. This CDR3 reads CASSLAGEAYEQYF. Here the CDR3 DNA reads TGTGCCAGCAGCTTAGCTGGGGAGGCCTACGAGCAGTACTTC.

J is TRBJ2-7 and V is TRBV11-2, with D possibly matching TRBD2 (7 bases). Germline loops: CDR1 SGHAT, CDR2 FQNNGV. V was cut by 6 bases and J by 0 bases, with 12 bases left in between. CDR3 length: 14 residues. The CDR3 loop reads CASRGGGPSYEQYF. CDR3 in DNA: TGTGCCAGCAGGGGAGGGGGACCCTCCTACGAGCAGTACTTC.

This clone was seen a single time. The J gene is TRBJ1-2, the V gene TRBV6-9, with 9 bases fitting TRBD1. Germline V lookup: CDR1 MNHGY, CDR2 SVAAGI. The CDR3 runs 15 residues. Losses at the gene ends were 6 bases for V and 2 bases for J; bases not matched to a gene: 7. Here the CDR3 DNA reads TGTGCCAGCAGGTACAGGGGGCGGACCAACTATGGCTACACCTTC. This encodes CASRYRGRTNYGYTF.

V usage is TRBV19 and J usage is TRBJ2-5; D remains ambiguous. V was trimmed by 2 bases and J by 5 bases, leaving 15 bases between them. Germline CDR1 LNHDA, CDR2 SQIVND (reference sequence). The CDR3 sequence is 15 residues long. CDR3 coding DNA: TGTGCCAGTAGTATACAGATCACTAAGAGGGAGACCCAGTACTTC. This codes for CASSIQITKRETQYF. The full variable domain, with the rest looked up from reference TRBV19 and TRBJ2-5, is DGGITQSPKYLFRKEGQNVTLSCEQNLNHDAMYWYRQDPGQGLRLIYYSQIVNDFQKGDIAEGYSVSREKKESFPLTVTSAQKNPTAFYLCASSIQITKRETQYFGPGTRLLVL.

CDR3 DNA sequence: TGTGCCAGCTCGTCCGGGACAGATGCTAACTATGGCTACACCTTC. Its protein product is CASSSGTDANYGYTF. The V gene is TRBV18, the J gene TRBJ1-2; 7 nucleotides match TRBD1. V lost 6 bases and J lost 0; bases outside the gene matches: 7. Per germline, CDR1 KGHSH and CDR2 LQKENI. The CDR3 length is 15 residues.

The chain recombines TRBV7-2 with TRBJ1-1; D is unclear. The CDR3 spans 14 residues. V dropped 0 bases and J dropped 4 bases, with 9 bases sitting between them. CDR1 and CDR2 (germline): SGHTA, FQGNSA. The CDR3 DNA follows: TGTGCCAGCAGCTTAGCAGAGGTGGGCACTGAAGCTTTCTTT. This gives the protein CASSLAEVGTEAFF.

The V and J genes are TRBV5-5 and TRBJ2-7, with 9 bases aligning to TRBD1. Per germline, CDR1 SGHKS and CDR2 YYEKEE (reference sequence). The length of the CDR3 is 15 residues. The V and J ends lost 4 bases and 0 bases, in that order; junction bases with no gene match: 5. The CDR3 loop is CASSAGTGNSYEQYF. The CDR3 nucleotides read TGTGCCAGCAGCGCCGGGACAGGGAACTCCTACGAGCAGTACTTC. Drawing the rest from reference TRBV5-5 and TRBJ2-7, the complete variable domain is DAGVTQSPTHLIKTRGQQVTLRCSPISGHKSVSWYQQVLGQGPQFIFQYYEKEERGRGNFPDRFSARQFPNYSSELNVNALLLGDSALYLCASSAGTGNSYEQYFGPGTRLTVT.

The V gene is TRBV5-1, the J gene TRBJ2-5, with 7 bases aligning to TRBD2. Germline V gene lookup returns CDR1 SGHRS and CDR2 YFSETQ. The CDR3 extends over 16 amino acids. V lost 4 bases and J lost 1; bases outside the gene matches: 10. The CDR3 sequence: CASSIGLAALQETQYF. The CDR3 nucleotides are TGCGCCAGCAGCATTGGTCTAGCGGCACTCCAAGAGACCCAGTACTTC.

This clone was found once. The CDR3 region is CASSLVGDTGELFF. In DNA, the CDR3 is TGTGCCAGCAGCTTAGTAGGGGACACCGGGGAGCTGTTTTTT. The J gene is TRBJ2-2, the V gene TRBV7-9; D may be TRBD1 (5 bases). CDR3 length equals 14 residues. Germline lookup yields CDR1 SEHNR and CDR2 FQNEAQ (reference sequence). The germline V and J ends were trimmed by 1 base and 3 bases, with 6 bases remaining between them.

This clone was detected only a few times. The chain is built from TRBV2 and TRBJ2-7; 7 positions match TRBD2. V shed 7 bases and J 4 bases; nucleotides not matched to a gene: 7. The CDR3 covers 13 residues. CDR1 and CDR2 (germline): SNHLY, FYNNEI. This CDR3 is CASTGGGLYEQYF. Here the CDR3 DNA reads TGTGCCAGCACGGGGGGAGGACTGTACGAGCAGTACTTC.

The chain employs TRBV19 and TRBJ2-5; D not certain. Germline CDR1 reads LNHDA; CDR2 reads SQIVND (reference sequence). This CDR3 is built from 12 residues. V shed 3 bases and J shed 2 bases, with 4 bases lying between them. CDR3 loop: CASSIRQETQYF. The CDR3 DNA is TGTGCCAGTAGTATCCGTCAAGAGACCCAGTACTTC.